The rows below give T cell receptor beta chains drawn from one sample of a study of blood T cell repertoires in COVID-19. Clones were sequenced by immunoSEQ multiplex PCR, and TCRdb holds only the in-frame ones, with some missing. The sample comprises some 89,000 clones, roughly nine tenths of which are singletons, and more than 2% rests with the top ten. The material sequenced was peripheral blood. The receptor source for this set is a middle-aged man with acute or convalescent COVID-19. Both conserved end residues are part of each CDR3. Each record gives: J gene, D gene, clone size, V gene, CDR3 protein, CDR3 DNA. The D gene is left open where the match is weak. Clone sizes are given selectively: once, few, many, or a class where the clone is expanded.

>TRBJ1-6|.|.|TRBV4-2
CASSQFAGEVSPLHF
TGTGCCAGCAGCCAATTCGCAGGGGAAGTTTCACCCCTCCACTTT
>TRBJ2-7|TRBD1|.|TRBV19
CASKGQAGSYEQYF
TGTGCCAGTAAGGGACAGGCAGGTTCCTACGAGCAGTACTTC
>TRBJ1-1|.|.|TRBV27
CASPSRGSDNTEAFF
TGTGCCAGCCCTTCGAGAGGATCCGACAACACTGAAGCTTTCTTT
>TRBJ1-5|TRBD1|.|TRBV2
CASSGTGGPWTPQHF
TGTGCCAGCAGTGGTACAGGGGGCCCATGGACGCCCCAGCATTTT
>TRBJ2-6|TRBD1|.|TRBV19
CATQWTGVTGANVLTF
TGTGCCACCCAATGGACAGGGGTTACTGGGGCCAACGTCCTGACTTTC
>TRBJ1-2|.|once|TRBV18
CASSPSLQGDYGYTF
TGTGCCAGCTCACCCTCCCTACAGGGAGACTATGGCTACACCTTC
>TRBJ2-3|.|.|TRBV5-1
CASSLGTSDTQYF
TGCGCCAGCAGCTTGGGTACTAGCGATACGCAGTATTTT
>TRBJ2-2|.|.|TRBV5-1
CASNRVGTGELFF
TGCGCCAGCAACAGGGTGGGAACCGGGGAGCTGTTTTTT
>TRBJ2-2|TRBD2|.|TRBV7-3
CASSLSGLAGSGTGELFF
TGTGCCAGCAGCTTAAGTGGGTTAGCGGGATCTGGCACCGGGGAGCTGTTTTTT
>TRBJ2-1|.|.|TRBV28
CASSLKVGEQFF
TGTGCCAGCAGTTTAAAGGTCGGGGAGCAGTTCTTC
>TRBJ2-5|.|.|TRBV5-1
CASSLAETQYF
TGCGCCAGCAGCTTGGCGGAGACCCAGTACTTC
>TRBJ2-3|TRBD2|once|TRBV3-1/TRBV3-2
CASSPSTSGGLAAQYF
TGTGCCAGCAGCCCCTCCACTAGCGGGGGTCTAGCGGCGCAGTATTTT
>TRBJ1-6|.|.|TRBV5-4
CASSSERGFNSPLHF
TGTGCCAGCAGCTCCGAGAGAGGCTTTAATTCACCCCTCCACTTT
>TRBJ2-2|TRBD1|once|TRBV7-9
CASSLPRTGSGELFF
TGTGCCAGCAGCTTACCCCGGACAGGGTCCGGGGAGCTGTTTTTT
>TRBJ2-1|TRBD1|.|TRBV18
CASSDRDSLFSEINEQFF
TGTGCCAGCTCAGACAGGGATTCCCTTTTTTCGGAAATAAATGAGCAGTTCTTC
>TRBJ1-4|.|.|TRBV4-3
CASSRGRAGDGEKLFF
TGCGCCAGCAGCCGTGGTCGGGCAGGGGATGGGGAAAAACTGTTTTTT
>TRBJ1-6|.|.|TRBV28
CASSLLTGNSPLHF
TGTGCCAGCAGCCTATTAACAGGGAATTCACCCCTCCACTTT
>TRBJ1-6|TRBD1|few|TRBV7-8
CASSLVEWTGQMDNSPLHF
TGTGCCAGCAGCTTAGTAGAGTGGACAGGCCAAATGGATAATTCACCCCTCCACTTT
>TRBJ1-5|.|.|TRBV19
CANTAGTSNQPQHF
TGTGCCAATACCGCAGGGACAAGTAATCAGCCCCAGCATTTT
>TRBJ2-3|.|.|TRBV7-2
CASTRRPSTDTQYF
TGTGCCAGCACCCGGAGACCAAGCACAGATACGCAGTATTTT
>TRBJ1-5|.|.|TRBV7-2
CASSKPPGGAQHF
TGTGCCAGCAGCAAGCCCCCCGGGGGAGCCCAGCATTTT
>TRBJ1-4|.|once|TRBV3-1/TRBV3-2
CASSPRGEKLFF
TGTGCCAGCAGCCCACGAGGTGAAAAACTGTTTTTT
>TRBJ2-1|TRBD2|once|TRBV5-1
CASSFGPVGTRQNEQFF
TGCGCCAGCAGCTTTGGTCCCGTAGGGACTAGACAAAATGAGCAGTTCTTC
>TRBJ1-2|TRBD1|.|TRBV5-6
CASSYSGTAPNYGYTF
TGTGCCAGCAGCTACTCCGGGACAGCGCCCAACTATGGCTACACCTTC
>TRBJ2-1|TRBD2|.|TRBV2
CASSARGAENEQFF
TGTGCCAGCAGTGCGCGGGGGGCGGAAAATGAGCAGTTCTTC